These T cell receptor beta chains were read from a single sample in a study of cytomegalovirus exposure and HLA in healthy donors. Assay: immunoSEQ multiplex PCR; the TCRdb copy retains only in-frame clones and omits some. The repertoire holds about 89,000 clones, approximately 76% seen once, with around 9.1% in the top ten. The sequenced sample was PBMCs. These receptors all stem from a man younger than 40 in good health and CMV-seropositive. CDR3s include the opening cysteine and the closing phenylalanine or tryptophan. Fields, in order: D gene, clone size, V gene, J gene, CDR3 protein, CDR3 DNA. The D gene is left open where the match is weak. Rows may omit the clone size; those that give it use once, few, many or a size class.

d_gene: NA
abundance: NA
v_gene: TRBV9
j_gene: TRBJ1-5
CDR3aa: CASSADASGAYSNQPQHF
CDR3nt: TGTGCCAGCAGCGCAGACGCGAGCGGGGCTTATAGCAATCAGCCCCAGCATTTT

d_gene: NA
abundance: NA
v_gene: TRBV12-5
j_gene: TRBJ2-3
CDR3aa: CASARGGQGDTQYF
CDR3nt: TGTGCTAGTGCGAGGGGGGGGCAAGGTGATACGCAGTATTTT

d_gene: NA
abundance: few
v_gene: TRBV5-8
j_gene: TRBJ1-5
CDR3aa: CASSLVRGQGYQPQHF
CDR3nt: TGTGCCAGCAGCTTGGTCCGAGGCCAGGGGTATCAGCCCCAGCATTTT

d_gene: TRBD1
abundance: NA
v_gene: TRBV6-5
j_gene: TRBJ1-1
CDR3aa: CASTLPQGDTEAFF
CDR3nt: TGTGCCAGCACCCTCCCTCAGGGGGACACTGAAGCTTTCTTT

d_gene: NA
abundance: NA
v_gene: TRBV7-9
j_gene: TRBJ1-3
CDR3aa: CASSFGGSSGNTIYF
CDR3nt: TGTGCCAGCAGCTTCGGGGGTAGCTCTGGAAACACCATATATTTT

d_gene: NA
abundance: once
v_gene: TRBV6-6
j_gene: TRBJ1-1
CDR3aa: CASSSPYQGINTEAFF
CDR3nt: TGTGCCAGCAGTTCCCCCTACCAGGGAATCAACACTGAAGCTTTCTTT

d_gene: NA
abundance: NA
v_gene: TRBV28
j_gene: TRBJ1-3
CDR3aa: CASSFGQPGNTIYF
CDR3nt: TGTGCCAGCAGTTTTGGACAGCCTGGAAACACCATATATTTT

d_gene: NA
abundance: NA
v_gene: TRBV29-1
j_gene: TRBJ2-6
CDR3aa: CSVASISGANVLTF
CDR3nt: TGCAGCGTTGCCTCTATCTCAGGGGCCAACGTCCTGACTTTC

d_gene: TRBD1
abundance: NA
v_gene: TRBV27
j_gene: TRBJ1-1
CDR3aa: CASTPGQGAAEAFF
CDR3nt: TGTGCCAGCACCCCGGGACAGGGGGCCGCTGAAGCTTTCTTT

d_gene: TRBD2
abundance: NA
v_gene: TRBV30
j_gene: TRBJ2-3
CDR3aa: CAWGLAGGSTDTQYF
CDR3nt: TGTGCCTGGGGACTAGCGGGGGGATCCACAGATACGCAGTATTTT

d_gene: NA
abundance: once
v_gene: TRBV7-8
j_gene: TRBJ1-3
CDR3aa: CASSERQGNSGNTIYF
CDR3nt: TGTGCCAGCAGCGAACGGCAGGGGAACTCTGGAAACACCATATATTTT

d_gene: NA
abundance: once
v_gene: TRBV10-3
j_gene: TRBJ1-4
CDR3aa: CAIGPGLSVNEKLFF
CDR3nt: TGTGCCATCGGCCCCGGTTTGAGCGTGAATGAAAAACTGTTTTTT

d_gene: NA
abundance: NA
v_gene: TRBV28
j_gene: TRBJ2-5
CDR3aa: CASSRQGWETQYF
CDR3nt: TGTGCCAGCAGTCGGCAGGGTTGGGAGACCCAGTACTTC

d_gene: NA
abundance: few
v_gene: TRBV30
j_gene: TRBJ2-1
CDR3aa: CAWSVSLYNEQFF
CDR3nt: TGTGCCTGGAGTGTTTCCCTCTACAATGAGCAGTTCTTC

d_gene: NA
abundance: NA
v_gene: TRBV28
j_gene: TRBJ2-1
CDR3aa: CASSTPGGQFF
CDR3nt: TGTGCCAGCAGTACACCGGGTGGGCAGTTCTTC

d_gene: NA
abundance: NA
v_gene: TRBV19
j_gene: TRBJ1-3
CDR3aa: CASRKEASGNTIYF
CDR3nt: TGTGCCAGTAGGAAGGAGGCATCGGGAAACACCATATATTTT

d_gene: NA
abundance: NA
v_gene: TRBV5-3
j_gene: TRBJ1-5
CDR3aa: CARSLSVGARYNQPQHF
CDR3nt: TGTGCCAGAAGCCTTTCCGTGGGGGCTCGGTACAATCAGCCCCAGCATTTT

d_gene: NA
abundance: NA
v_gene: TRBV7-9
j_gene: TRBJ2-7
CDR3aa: CSSSSSVYEQYF
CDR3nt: TGTTCCAGCAGCTCCTCCGTCTACGAGCAGTACTTC

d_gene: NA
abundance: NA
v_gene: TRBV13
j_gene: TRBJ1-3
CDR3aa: CASRLGDVGNTIYF
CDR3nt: TGTGCCAGCAGACTAGGCGACGTCGGAAACACCATATATTTT

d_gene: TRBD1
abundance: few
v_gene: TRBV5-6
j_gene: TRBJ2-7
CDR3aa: CASSYRQGAMYEQYF
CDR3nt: TGTGCCAGCAGCTACCGACAGGGGGCAATGTACGAGCAGTACTTC

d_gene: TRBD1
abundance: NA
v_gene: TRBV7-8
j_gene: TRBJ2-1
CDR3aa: CASRYAGQGGDEQFF
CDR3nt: TGTGCCAGCAGGTATGCGGGACAGGGTGGCGATGAGCAGTTCTTC

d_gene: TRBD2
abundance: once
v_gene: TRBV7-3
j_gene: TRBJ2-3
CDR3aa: CASSWGLAGVGGSTDTQYF
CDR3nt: TGTGCCAGCAGCTGGGGACTAGCGGGGGTCGGGGGGAGCACAGATACGCAGTATTTT

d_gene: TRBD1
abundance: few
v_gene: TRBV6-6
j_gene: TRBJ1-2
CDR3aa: CASRDQGAEGYTF
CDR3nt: TGTGCCAGCAGGGACCAGGGGGCGGAAGGCTACACCTTC

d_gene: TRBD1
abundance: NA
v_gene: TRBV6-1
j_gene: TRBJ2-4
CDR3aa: CASSGQQGAGAIAKNIQYF
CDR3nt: TGTGCCAGCAGTGGCCAACAGGGGGCTGGAGCAATAGCCAAAAACATTCAGTACTTC

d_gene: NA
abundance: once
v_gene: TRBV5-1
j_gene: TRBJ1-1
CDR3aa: CASSSGSAGNTEAFF
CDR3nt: TGCGCCAGCAGCTCGGGGTCCGCCGGTAACACTGAAGCTTTCTTT

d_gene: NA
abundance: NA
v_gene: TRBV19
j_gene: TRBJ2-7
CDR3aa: CASSPLDSFEQYF
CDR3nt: TGTGCCAGTAGTCCCTTGGACAGTTTCGAGCAGTACTTC

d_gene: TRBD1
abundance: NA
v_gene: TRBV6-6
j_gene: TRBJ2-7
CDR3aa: CASSYSDRLYEQYF
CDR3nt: TGTGCCAGCAGTTACTCGGACAGGTTATACGAGCAGTACTTC

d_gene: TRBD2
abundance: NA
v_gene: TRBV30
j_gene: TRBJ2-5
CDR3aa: CAWIEAGGPKETQYF
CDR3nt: TGTGCCTGGATAGAAGCGGGGGGCCCTAAAGAGACCCAGTACTTC

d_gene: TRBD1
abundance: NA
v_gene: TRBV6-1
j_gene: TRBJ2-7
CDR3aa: CASRTGTGGSYEQYF
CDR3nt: TGTGCCAGCCGGACCGGGACAGGTGGGTCCTACGAGCAGTACTTC

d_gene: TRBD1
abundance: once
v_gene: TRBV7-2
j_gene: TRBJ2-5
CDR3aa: CASSLGGQGETQYF
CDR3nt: TGTGCCAGCAGCTTAGGGGGACAGGGGGAGACCCAGTACTTC

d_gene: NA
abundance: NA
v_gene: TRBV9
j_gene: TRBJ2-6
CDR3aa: CASSVGGGGLSSSGANVLTF
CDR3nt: TGTGCCAGCAGCGTAGGCGGAGGAGGACTGTCTAGCTCTGGGGCCAACGTCCTGACTTTC

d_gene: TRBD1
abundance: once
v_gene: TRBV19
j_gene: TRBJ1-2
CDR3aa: CASRDSGTEYGYTF
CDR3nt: TGTGCCAGTAGGGACTCCGGGACAGAATATGGCTACACCTTC

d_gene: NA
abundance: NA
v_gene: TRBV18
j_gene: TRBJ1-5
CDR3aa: CASSPAADNQPQHF
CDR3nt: TGTGCCAGCTCCCCGGCGGCCGACAATCAGCCCCAGCATTTT

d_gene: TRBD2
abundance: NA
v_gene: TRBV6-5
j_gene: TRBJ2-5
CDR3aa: CASSGLAGLQETQYF
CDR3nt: TGTGCCAGCAGTGGACTAGCGGGCCTCCAAGAGACCCAGTACTTC

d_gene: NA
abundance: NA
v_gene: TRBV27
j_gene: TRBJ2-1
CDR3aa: CASPLNEQFF
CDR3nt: TGTGCCAGCCCCTTAAATGAGCAGTTCTTC

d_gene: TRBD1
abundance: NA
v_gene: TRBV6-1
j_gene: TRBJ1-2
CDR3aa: CASSEGRTGEYGYTF
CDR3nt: TGTGCCAGCAGTGAAGGTCGGACAGGGGAATATGGCTACACCTTC

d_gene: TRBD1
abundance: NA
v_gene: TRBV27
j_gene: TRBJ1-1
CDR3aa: CASSLRTGNMNTEAFF
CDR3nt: TGTGCCAGCAGTCTAAGGACAGGGAATATGAACACTGAAGCTTTCTTT

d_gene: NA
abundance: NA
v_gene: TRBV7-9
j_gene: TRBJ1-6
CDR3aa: CASSDRSSYNSPLHF
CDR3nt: TGTGCCAGCAGTGACAGGAGCTCCTATAATTCACCCCTCCACTTT

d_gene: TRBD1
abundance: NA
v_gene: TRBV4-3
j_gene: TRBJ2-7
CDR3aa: CASSQEPGQGRDEQYF
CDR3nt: TGCGCCAGCAGCCAAGAACCGGGACAGGGTCGCGACGAGCAGTACTTC

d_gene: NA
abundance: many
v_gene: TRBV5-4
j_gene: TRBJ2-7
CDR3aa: CASSYDSRNPMYEQYF
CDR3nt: TGTGCCAGCAGCTACGACAGCCGAAACCCTATGTACGAGCAGTACTTC

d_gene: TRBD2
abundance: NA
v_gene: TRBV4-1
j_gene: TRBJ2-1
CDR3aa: CASSPPWGIAGGQNEQFF
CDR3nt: TGCGCCAGCAGCCCCCCGTGGGGTATAGCGGGGGGGCAAAATGAGCAGTTCTTC

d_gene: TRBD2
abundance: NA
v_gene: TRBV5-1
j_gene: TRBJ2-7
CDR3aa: CASSPGGLAGAAYEQYF
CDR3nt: TGCGCCAGCAGCCCCGGGGGACTAGCGGGGGCCGCATACGAGCAGTACTTC

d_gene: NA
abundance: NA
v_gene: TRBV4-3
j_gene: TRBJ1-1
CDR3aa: CASSQVVVEGRGTEAFF
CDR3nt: TGCGCCAGCAGCCAAGTGGTGGTTGAGGGGAGGGGCACTGAAGCTTTCTTT

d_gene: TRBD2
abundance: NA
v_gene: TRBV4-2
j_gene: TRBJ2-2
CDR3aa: CASSQLLGLAGLWASTGELFF
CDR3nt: TGTGCCAGCAGCCAATTACTCGGACTAGCGGGCCTGTGGGCGAGCACCGGGGAGCTGTTTTTT

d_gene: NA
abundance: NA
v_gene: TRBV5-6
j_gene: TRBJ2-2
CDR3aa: CASSLPGSGGTGELFF
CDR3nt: TGTGCCAGCAGCCTCCCGGGGAGCGGAGGGACCGGGGAGCTGTTTTTT

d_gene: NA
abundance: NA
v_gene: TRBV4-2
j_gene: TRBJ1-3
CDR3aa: CASSQDRGRNTIYF
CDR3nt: TGTGCCAGCAGCCAAGATCGAGGGAGAAACACCATATATTTT

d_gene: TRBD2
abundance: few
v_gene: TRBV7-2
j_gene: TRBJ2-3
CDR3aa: CASAGGLTDTQYF
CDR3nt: TGTGCCAGCGCGGGGGGCCTCACAGATACGCAGTATTTT

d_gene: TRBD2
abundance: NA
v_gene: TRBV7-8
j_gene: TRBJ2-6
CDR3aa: CASSLAGLANSGANVLTF
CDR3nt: TGTGCCAGCAGCTTAGCGGGACTAGCGAACTCTGGGGCCAACGTCCTGACTTTC

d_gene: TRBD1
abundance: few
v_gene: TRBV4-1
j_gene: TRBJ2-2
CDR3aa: CASSQDGQGTGELFF
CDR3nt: TGCGCCAGCAGCCAAGACGGACAGGGAACCGGGGAGCTGTTTTTT

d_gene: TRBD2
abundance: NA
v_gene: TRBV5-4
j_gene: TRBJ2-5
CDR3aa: CASSLSSGQETQYF
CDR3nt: TGTGCCAGCAGCTTGTCTAGCGGACAAGAGACCCAGTACTTC

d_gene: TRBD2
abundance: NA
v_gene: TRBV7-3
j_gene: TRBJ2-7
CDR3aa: CASSVASGPSYEQYF
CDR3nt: TGTGCCAGCAGCGTAGCTAGCGGCCCCTCCTACGAGCAGTACTTC

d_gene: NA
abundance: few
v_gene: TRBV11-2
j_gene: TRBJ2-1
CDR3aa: CASSLKRGQFF
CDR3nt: TGTGCCAGCAGCTTAAAAAGGGGGCAGTTCTTC

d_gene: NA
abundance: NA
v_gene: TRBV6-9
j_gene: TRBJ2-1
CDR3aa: CASSYSQGNEQFF
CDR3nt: TGTGCCAGCAGTTACTCACAGGGCAATGAGCAGTTCTTC

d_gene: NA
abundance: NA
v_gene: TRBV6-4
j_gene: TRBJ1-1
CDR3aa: CASSDTNRATEAFF
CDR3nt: TGTGCCAGCAGTGATACGAACAGGGCCACTGAAGCTTTCTTT

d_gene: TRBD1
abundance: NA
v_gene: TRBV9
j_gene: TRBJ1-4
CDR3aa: CASSSDGDRDGLGNEKLFF
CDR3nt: TGTGCCAGCAGCTCCGATGGGGACAGGGACGGGTTAGGTAATGAAAAACTGTTTTTT

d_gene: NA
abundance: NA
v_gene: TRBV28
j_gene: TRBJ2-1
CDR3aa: CASRPLESSYNEQFF
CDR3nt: TGTGCCAGCAGACCACTTGAGAGCTCCTACAATGAGCAGTTCTTC

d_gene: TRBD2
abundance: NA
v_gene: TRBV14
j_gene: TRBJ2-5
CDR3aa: CASSPFWTTSLAGRWTQYF
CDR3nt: TGTGCCAGCAGCCCCTTTTGGACTACTTCGCTAGCGGGCCGATGGACCCAGTACTTC